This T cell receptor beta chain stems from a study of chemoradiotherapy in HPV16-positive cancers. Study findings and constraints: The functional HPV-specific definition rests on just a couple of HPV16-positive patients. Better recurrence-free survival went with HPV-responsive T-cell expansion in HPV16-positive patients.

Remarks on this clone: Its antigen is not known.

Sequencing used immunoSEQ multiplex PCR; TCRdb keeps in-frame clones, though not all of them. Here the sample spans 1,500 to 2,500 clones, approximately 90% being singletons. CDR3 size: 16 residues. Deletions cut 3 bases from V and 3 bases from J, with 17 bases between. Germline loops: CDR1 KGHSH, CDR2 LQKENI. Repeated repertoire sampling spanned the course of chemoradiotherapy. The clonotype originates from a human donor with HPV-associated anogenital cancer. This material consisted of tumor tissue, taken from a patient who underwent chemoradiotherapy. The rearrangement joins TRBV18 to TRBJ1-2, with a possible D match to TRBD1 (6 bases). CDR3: CASSPDPGAQDYGYTF. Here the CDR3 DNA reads TGTGCCAGCTCACCCGACCCGGGGGCGCAGGACTATGGCTACACCTTC.